The text below deals with one TCR beta chain. The CDR3 totals 15 residues. Germline lookup yields CDR1 MNHNS and CDR2 SASEGT. The J segment lost 1 base and the V segment lost 6 bases, leaving 6 bases of the junction unmatched. The data were taken from a study of OX40 agonist ivuxolimab in advanced cancers. Method: immunoSEQ multiplex PCR; TCRdb's copy keeps in-frame clones and lacks some. The sample has roughly 45,000 clones, 88% seen once. Source: CD4+ or CD8+ T cells sorted from blood, taken in a trial of the OX40 agonist ivuxolimab. The V and J genes are TRBV6-1 and TRBJ2-7; 10 nucleotides agree with TRBD1. The sequence was collected from an adult with an advanced solid tumor such as melanoma, head and neck, liver or kidney cancer. The CDR3 region has the DNA TGTGCCAGCAGCTCCCCGGGACAGGGGTCCTACGAGCAGTACTTC. Protein: CASSSPGQGSYEQYF.